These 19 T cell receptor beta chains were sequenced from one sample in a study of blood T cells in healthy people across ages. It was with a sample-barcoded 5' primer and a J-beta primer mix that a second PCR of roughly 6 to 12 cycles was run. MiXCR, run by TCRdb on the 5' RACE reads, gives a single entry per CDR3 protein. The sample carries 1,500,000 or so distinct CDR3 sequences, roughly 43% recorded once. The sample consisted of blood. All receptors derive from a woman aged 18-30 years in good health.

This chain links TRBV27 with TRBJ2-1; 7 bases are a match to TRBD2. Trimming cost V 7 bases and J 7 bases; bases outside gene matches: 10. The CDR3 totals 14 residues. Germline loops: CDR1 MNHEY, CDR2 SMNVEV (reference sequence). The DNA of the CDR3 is TGTGCCAGCAAACTGGGGGGGGTTAGGAATGAGCAGTTCTTC. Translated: CASKLGGVRNEQFF.

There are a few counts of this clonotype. The DNA of the CDR3 is TGTGCCAGCAGTCACCGGGACAGGGGTAGCACAGATACGCAGTATTTT. Its protein product is CASSHRDRGSTDTQYF. The gene calls are TRBV27 and TRBJ2-3; 10 positions match TRBD1. Germline CDR1 is MNHEY and CDR2 is SMNVEV (reference sequence). J lost 0 bases, V lost 5 bases, and 5 bases had no gene match. This CDR3 region has 16 residues.

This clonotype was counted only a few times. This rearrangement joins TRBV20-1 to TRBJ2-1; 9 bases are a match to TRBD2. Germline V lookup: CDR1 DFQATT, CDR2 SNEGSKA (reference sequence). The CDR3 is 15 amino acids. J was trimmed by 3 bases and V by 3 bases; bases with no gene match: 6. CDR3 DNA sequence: TGCAGTGCTAGGCCGGTGACTAGCGGCTACAATGAGCAGTTCTTC. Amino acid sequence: CSARPVTSGYNEQFF.

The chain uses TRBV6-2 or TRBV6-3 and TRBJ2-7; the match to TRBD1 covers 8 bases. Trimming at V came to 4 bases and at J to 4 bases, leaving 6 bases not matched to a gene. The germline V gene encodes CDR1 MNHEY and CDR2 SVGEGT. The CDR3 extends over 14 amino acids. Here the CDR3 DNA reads TGTGCCAGCAGTTCGGACAGGGCGGCATACGAGCAGTACTTC. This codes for CASSSDRAAYEQYF.

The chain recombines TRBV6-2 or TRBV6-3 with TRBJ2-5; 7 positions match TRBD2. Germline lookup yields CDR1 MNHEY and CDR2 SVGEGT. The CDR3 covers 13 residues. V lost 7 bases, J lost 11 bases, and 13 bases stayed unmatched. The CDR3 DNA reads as TGTGCCAGCAAGCGGGACGTTTACAATAAGCAGTACTTC. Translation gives CASKRDVYNKQYF.

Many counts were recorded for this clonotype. The CDR3 reads CASSYYRTYNEQFF. DNA for the CDR3: TGTGCCAGCAGTTATTACCGGACGTACAATGAGCAGTTCTTC. The chain carries TRBV6-2 or TRBV6-3 and TRBJ2-1; D gene unclear. CDR3 length: 14 residues. The V end was cut by 3 bases, the J end by 4 bases, with 10 bases between. Per germline, CDR1 MNHEY and CDR2 SVGEGT.

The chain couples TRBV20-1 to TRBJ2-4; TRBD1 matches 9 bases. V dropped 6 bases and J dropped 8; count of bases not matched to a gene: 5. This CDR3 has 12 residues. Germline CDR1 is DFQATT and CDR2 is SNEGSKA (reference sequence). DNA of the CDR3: TGCAGTGCAGGGGACAGGGCGGACATTCAGTACTTC. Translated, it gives CSAGDRADIQYF.

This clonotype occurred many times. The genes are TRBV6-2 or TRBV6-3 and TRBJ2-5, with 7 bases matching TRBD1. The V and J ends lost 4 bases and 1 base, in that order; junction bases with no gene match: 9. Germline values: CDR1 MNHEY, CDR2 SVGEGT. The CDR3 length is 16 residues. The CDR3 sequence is CASSSPLTGPQETQYF. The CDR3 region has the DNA TGTGCCAGCAGTTCGCCTTTGACAGGGCCCCAAGAGACCCAGTACTTC.

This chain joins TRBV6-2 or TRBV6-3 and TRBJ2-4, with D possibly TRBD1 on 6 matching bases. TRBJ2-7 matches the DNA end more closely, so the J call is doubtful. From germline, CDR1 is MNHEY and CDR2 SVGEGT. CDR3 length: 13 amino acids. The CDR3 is CASSTGVTYEQYF. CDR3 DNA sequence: TGTGCCAGCTCGACAGGTGTGACCTACGAGCAGTACTTC.

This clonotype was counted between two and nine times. CDR3: CAISESMGEQYF. CDR3 nucleotide sequence: TGTGCCATCAGTGAGTCAATGGGTGAGCAGTACTTC. The chain recombines TRBV10-3 with TRBJ2-4; no definite D call. CDR1 is ENHRY, CDR2 SYGVKD, per germline. The V and J ends lost 0 bases and 13 bases respectively, with 10 bases between them. The CDR3 is 12 residues long.

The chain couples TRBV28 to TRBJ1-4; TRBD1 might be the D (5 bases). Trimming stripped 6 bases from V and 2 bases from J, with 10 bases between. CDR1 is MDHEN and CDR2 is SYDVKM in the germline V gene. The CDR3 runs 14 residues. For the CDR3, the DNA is TGTGCCAGCAGGATCAGGGCGACTAATGAAAAACTGTTTTTT. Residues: CASRIRATNEKLFF.

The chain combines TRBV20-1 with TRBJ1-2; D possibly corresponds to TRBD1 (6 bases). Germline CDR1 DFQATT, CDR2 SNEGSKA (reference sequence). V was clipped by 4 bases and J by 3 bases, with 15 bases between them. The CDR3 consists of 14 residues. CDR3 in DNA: TGCAGTGCTATAACCGGGGGCGAAGACTATGGCTACACCTTC. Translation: CSAITGGEDYGYTF.

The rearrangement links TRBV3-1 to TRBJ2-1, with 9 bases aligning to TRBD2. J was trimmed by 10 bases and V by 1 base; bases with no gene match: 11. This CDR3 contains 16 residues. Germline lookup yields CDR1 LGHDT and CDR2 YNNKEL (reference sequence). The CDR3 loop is CASSQGSSGTSYEQFF. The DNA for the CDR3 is TGTGCCAGCAGCCAAGGTTCTAGCGGGACCTCCTACGAGCAGTTCTTC.

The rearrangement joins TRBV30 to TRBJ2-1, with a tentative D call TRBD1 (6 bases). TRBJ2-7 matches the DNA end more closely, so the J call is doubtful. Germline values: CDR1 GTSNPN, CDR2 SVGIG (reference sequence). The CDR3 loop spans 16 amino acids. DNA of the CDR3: TGTGCCTGGACTCCGGGACACCAGAGCTCCTACAATGAGCAGTACTTC. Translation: CAWTPGHQSSYNEQYF.

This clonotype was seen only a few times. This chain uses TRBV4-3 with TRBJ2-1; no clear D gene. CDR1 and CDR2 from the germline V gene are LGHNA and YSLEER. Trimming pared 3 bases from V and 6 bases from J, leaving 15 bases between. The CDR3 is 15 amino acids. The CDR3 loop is CASSQRTFSGNEQFF. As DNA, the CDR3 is TGCGCCAGCAGCCAGCGGACCTTTTCTGGCAATGAGCAGTTCTTC.

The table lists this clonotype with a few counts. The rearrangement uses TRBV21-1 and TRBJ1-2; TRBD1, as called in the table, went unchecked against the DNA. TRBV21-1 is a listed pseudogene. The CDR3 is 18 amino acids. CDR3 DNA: TGTGCCAGCAGCAAAGAGTGGCGACAGGGTTGTTTGGGCTATGGCTACACCTTC. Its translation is CASSKEWRQGCLGYGYTF.

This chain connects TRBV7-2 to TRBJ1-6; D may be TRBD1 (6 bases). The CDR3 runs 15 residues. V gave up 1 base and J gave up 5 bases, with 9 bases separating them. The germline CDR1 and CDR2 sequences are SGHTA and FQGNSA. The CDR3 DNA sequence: TGTGCCAGCAGCTTAGACCCAGGGGATAATTCACCCCTCCACTTT. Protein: CASSLDPGDNSPLHF.

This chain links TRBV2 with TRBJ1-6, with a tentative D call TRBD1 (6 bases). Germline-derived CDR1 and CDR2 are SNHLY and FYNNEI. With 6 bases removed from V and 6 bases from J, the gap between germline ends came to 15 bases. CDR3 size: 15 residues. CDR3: CASSDTGSVNSPLHF. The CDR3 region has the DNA TGTGCCAGCAGCGATACAGGGAGTGTTAATTCACCCCTCCACTTT.

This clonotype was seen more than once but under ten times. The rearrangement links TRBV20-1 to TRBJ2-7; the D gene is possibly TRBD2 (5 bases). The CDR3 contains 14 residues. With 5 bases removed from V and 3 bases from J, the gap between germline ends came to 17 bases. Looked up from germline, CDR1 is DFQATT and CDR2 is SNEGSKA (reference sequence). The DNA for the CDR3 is TGCAGTGCTCCCCTTGACGGGAAATACTACGAGCAGTACTTC. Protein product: CSAPLDGKYYEQYF.